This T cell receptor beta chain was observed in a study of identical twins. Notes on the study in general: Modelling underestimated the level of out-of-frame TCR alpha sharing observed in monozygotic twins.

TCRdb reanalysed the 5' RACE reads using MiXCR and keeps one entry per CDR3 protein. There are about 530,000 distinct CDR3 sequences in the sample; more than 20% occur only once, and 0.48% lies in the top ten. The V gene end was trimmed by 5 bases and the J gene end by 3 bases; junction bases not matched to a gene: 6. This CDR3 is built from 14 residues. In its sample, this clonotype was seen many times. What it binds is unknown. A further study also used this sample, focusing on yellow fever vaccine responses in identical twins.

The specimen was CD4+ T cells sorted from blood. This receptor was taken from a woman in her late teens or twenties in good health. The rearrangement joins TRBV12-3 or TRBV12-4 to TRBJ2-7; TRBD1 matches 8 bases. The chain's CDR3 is CASSPDRVIYEQYF. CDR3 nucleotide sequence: TGTGCCAGCAGTCCGGACAGGGTGATCTACGAGCAGTACTTC.